The 27 T cell receptor beta chains in this list originate from one sample, sequenced in a study of T cell clusters in autoimmune cytopenias. Each sample's input was around 250 ng genomic DNA, 30,000 to 45,000 genome equivalents. One tube held mixed TRB-A and TRB-B primer pools for touch-down PCR. TCRdb reworked the multiplex PCR reads into one entry per CDR3 protein, no DNA. The sample table includes some 3,000 distinct CDR3 sequences. What was sequenced was peripheral blood. Receptors originate from a human donor with an autoimmune cytopenia or autoimmune hepatitis (not recorded which).

This rearrangement joins TRBV12-3 or TRBV12-4 to TRBJ1-3. The CDR3 covers 14 residues. The CDR3 is CASSPQGSGNTIYF.

This sequence joins TRBV10-3 and TRBJ2-2; TCRdb indicates TRBD1, and absent DNA this call remains unverified. This CDR3 comprises 14 residues. CDR1 and CDR2 (germline): ENHRY, SYGVKD. The CDR3: CAIKKTGNTGELFF.

The chain links TRBV27 to TRBJ1-2; the D gene TCRdb calls, TRBD1, cannot be checked with no DNA. The CDR3 consists of 17 residues. Germline assignment: CDR1 MNHEY and CDR2 SMNVEV (reference sequence). The CDR3 is CASSLSPGTGVWYGYTF.

This clonotype is classed as medium-sized by frequency. This chain connects TRBV11-1 to TRBJ2-1; TCRdb's assignment of TRBD2 cannot be checked, as there is no DNA. CDR1 is SGHAT and CDR2 is FQDESV in the germline V gene (reference sequence). The CDR3 totals 16 residues. The CDR3 sequence is CASSVGPELGYNEQFF.

This clonotype counts as medium-sized by frequency. The rearrangement joins TRBV11-3 to TRBJ2-6; TCRdb's D call of TRBD2 is untestable without DNA. Germline V gene sequence: CDR1 SGHNT, CDR2 YENEEA. The CDR3 has 17 residues. The CDR3 sequence is CASSLYTGGTGANVLTF.

This clonotype is called medium-sized based on its frequency. The chain couples TRBV30 to TRBJ2-3. This CDR3 spans 12 amino acids. Germline CDR1 and CDR2: GTSNPN and SVGIG (reference sequence). CDR3 residues: CAWRRDTDTQYF.

V gene TRBV15 combines with J gene TRBJ2-7; there is no DNA to check the TCRdb D call of TRBD1. The CDR3 sequence is 14 residues long. Per the germline V gene, CDR1 is LNHNV and CDR2 is YYDKDF (reference sequence). The CDR3: CATGTGRNSYEQYF.

V usage is TRBV6-1 and J usage is TRBJ2-7. Germline V gene lookup returns CDR1 MNHNS and CDR2 SASEGT. This CDR3 is built from 13 residues. CDR3 loop: CASSLSWSYEQYF.

The chain joins TRBV12-3 or TRBV12-4 to TRBJ2-7; no DNA is available, so the TRBD1 call from TCRdb remains unchecked. The CDR3 totals 12 residues. The CDR3: CASSLSRVEQYF.

Judged by frequency, this clonotype is medium-sized (0.01 to 0.1%). The rearrangement uses TRBV19 and TRBJ1-6; TCRdb indicates TRBD1, and absent DNA this call remains unverified. Germline lookup yields CDR1 LNHDA and CDR2 SQIVND (reference sequence). This CDR3 is 17 amino acids long. The CDR3 reads CASSIGQGVPLNSPLHF.

V and J are TRBV10-3 and TRBJ2-7. The length of the CDR3 is 12 residues. The V gene's germline CDR1 is ENHRY and CDR2 SYGVKD. This CDR3 reads CAIAPQPYEQYF.

This clonotype ranks as medium-sized in terms of frequency. This chain joins TRBV29-1 and TRBJ1-2; the TCRdb call, TRBD1, lacks DNA for checking. The CDR3 length is 14 residues. Germline V gene lookup returns CDR1 SQVTM and CDR2 ANQGSEA. The CDR3 loop reads CSVSLAGQYYGYTF.

In terms of frequency, this clonotype is medium-sized. The gene calls are TRBV11-3 and TRBJ2-5; TCRdb reports TRBD1, a call that lacks DNA to check it against. Germline CDR1 is SGHNT and CDR2 is YENEEA. The CDR3 totals 14 residues. The CDR3 spells CASSLMTGGETQYF.

The chain links TRBV18 to TRBJ1-1; TCRdb's D call of TRBD1 is untestable without DNA. Germline V gives CDR1 KGHSH, CDR2 LQKENI. The CDR3 spans 16 residues. The CDR3 loop is CASSPTTTRGDTEAFF.

The CDR3 here is CASSLGTGANEQYF. The chain uses TRBV11-3 and TRBJ2-7; TCRdb returns TRBD1, unconfirmable since there is no DNA. Germline CDR1 and CDR2: SGHNT and YENEEA. The CDR3 runs to 14 residues.

The rearrangement joins TRBV11-3 to TRBJ2-7; lacking DNA, the TRBD2 call made by TCRdb goes unchecked. This CDR3 has 13 amino acids. The germline gives CDR1 SGHNT, CDR2 YENEEA. This CDR3 reads CASSWPLLGEQYF.

Judged by frequency, this clonotype is medium-sized. CDR3 amino acids: CSVGTRLGQGKANYGYTF. V gene TRBV29-1 combines with J gene TRBJ1-2; no DNA is available, so the TRBD1 call from TCRdb remains unchecked. The CDR3 covers 18 residues. Per germline, CDR1 SQVTM and CDR2 ANQGSEA.

This clonotype ranks as large in terms of frequency. The chain uses TRBV11-3 and TRBJ2-3. Germline V gene sequence: CDR1 SGHNT, CDR2 YENEEA. The CDR3 runs to 14 residues. The CDR3 spells CASSLTASTDTQYF.

By frequency, this clonotype registers medium-sized. This chain uses TRBV19 with TRBJ2-5; lacking DNA, the TRBD1 call made by TCRdb goes unchecked. Germline CDR1 and CDR2: LNHDA and SQIVND (reference sequence). The CDR3 covers 13 residues. CDR3 in amino acids: CASSIGGAETQYF.

This clonotype is deemed medium-sized by its frequency. The rearrangement joins TRBV6-5 to TRBJ1-4. The CDR3 loop spans 13 amino acids. Per the germline V gene, CDR1 is MNHEY and CDR2 is SVGAGI. The CDR3 is CASMRGIGEKLFF.

This clonotype is deemed medium-sized by its frequency. The chain uses TRBV19 and TRBJ2-5; checking the TCRdb D call of TRBD2 is not possible without DNA. Germline V gene sequence: CDR1 LNHDA, CDR2 SQIVND (reference sequence). The CDR3 covers 14 residues. CDR3 sequence reads: CASSTTSGQQTQYF.

This clonotype shows up as medium-sized by frequency. This rearrangement joins TRBV19 to TRBJ1-2; the D call from TCRdb, TRBD1, cannot be confirmed without DNA. Germline assignment: CDR1 LNHDA and CDR2 SQIVND (reference sequence). The CDR3 sequence is 14 residues long. The chain's CDR3 is CASSSTGASYGYTF.

The J gene is TRBJ1-6, the V gene TRBV12-3 or TRBV12-4; absent DNA, TCRdb's TRBD1 call cannot be checked. The CDR3 contains 14 residues. The CDR3 here is CASSYGGLNSPLHF.

This clonotype ranks as medium-sized in terms of frequency. The genes are TRBV5-6 and TRBJ2-7; TCRdb returns TRBD1, unconfirmable since there is no DNA. Germline V gives CDR1 SGHDT, CDR2 YYEEEE. The CDR3 has 15 amino acids. CDR3: CASSLDPGHSYEQYF.

This clonotype is classed as large by frequency. J is TRBJ2-7 and V is TRBV13; TCRdb picks TRBD1, but there is no DNA to check that call. This CDR3 has 14 residues. The germline gives CDR1 PRHDT, CDR2 FYEKMQ (reference sequence). This CDR3 is CASSFGTETYEQYF.

V usage is TRBV19 and J usage is TRBJ2-1. This CDR3 is 15 amino acids long. The germline CDR1 and CDR2 sequences are LNHDA and SQIVND (reference sequence). The CDR3 loop reads CASSIGGGTYNEQFF.

The chain is built from TRBV6-5 and TRBJ2-1. CDR1 is MNHEY and CDR2 is SVGAGI in the germline V gene. The CDR3 is 14 amino acids. CDR3 sequence reads: CASSYSVDPRRQFF.